The clone carrying this T cell receptor (beta chain) turned up a few times. Its antigen is undetermined. V was cut by 5 bases and J by 7 bases, with 18 bases left in between. Germline V gene data show CDR1 as SGHTA and CDR2 as FQGTGA. The CDR3 spans 15 residues. Sample-barcoded 5' priming and a J-beta primer mix drove a second PCR of about 6 to 12 cycles. MiXCR was run by TCRdb on the 5' RACE reads, yielding one entry per CDR3 protein. The sample has just over 800,000 distinct CDR3 sequences; around 68% are singletons. Those donating, healthy Caucasian individuals from Russia, were aged roughly 6 to 100. This record comes from a study of blood T cells in healthy people across ages. Study-level findings and limits: Researchers report that TCR beta diversity correlated strongly with naive T cell percentage.

The V gene is TRBV7-3, the J gene TRBJ2-1; D remains unclear. This TCR derives from a man aged 25-40 years in good health. The specimen sequenced was blood. The DNA of the CDR3 is TGTGCCAGCAGCCTGTTGATGGGCTCCGTGAATGAGCAGTTCTTC. Amino acids: CASSLLMGSVNEQFF.